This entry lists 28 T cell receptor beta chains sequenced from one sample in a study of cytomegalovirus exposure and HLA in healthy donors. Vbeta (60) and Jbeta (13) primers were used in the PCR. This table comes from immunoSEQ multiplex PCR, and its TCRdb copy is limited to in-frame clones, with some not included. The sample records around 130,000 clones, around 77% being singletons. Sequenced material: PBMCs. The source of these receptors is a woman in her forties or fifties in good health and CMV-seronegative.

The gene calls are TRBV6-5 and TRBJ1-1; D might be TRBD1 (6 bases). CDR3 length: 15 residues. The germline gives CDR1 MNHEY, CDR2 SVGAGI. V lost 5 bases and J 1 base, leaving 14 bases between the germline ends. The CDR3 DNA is TGTGCCAGCAGTGGAACGGGACAAGCGAACACTGAAGCTTTCTTT. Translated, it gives CASSGTGQANTEAFF.

The CDR3 DNA sequence: TGTGCCAGCAGTGCACTCGGACAGGGGGCTCATCAGCCCCAGCATTTT. This sequence encodes CASSALGQGAHQPQHF. The gene calls are TRBV6-1 and TRBJ1-5, with 11 bases identical to TRBD1. Per germline, CDR1 MNHNS and CDR2 SASEGT. Losses at the gene ends were 4 bases for V and 5 bases for J; bases not matched to a gene: 7. This CDR3 comprises 16 residues.

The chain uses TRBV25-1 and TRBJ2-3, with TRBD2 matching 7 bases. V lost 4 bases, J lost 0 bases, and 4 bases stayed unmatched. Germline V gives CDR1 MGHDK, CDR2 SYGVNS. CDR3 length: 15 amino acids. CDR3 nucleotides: TGTGCCAGCAGTGCCCTAGCGGTTAGCACAGATACGCAGTATTTT. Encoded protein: CASSALAVSTDTQYF.

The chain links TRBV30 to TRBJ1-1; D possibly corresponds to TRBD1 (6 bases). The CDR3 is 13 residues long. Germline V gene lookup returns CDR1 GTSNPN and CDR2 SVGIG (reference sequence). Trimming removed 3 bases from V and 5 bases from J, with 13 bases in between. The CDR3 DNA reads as TGTGCCTGGAGGTCAGGGGTGGGAACTGAAGCTTTCTTT. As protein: CAWRSGVGTEAFF.

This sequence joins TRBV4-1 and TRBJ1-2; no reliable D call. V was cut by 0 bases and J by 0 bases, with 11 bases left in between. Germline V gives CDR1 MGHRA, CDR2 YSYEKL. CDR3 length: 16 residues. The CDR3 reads CASSQEWAVANYGYTF. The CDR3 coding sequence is TGCGCCAGCAGCCAAGAATGGGCAGTAGCTAACTATGGCTACACCTTC.

CDR3 amino acids: CASCGTDGTDTQYF. The CDR3 region has the DNA TGTGCCAGCTGCGGGACAGACGGCACAGATACGCAGTATTTT. The genes are TRBV28 and TRBJ2-3, with D possibly TRBD1 on 7 matching bases. The germline CDR1 and CDR2 sequences are MDHEN and SYDVKM. The CDR3 extends over 14 amino acids. The V end was cut by 8 bases, the J end by 1 base, with 13 bases between.

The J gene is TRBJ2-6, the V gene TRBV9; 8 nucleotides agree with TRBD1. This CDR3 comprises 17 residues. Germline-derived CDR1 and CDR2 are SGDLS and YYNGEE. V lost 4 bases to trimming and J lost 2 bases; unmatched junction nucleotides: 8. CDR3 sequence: CASSPWTGFTGANVLTF. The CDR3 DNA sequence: TGTGCCAGCAGCCCATGGACAGGGTTCACTGGGGCCAACGTCCTGACTTTC.

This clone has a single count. The CDR3 sequence: CASSLYGSGNQPQHF. The CDR3 DNA is TGTGCCAGCAGCTTGTACGGGTCAGGGAATCAGCCCCAGCATTTT. The chain employs TRBV5-5 and TRBJ1-5, with D possibly being TRBD1 (5 bases). Between the trimmed V and J ends, which lost 1 base and 4 bases, there was a span of 12 bases. CDR1 and CDR2 (germline): SGHKS, YYEKEE (reference sequence). The length of the CDR3 is 15 residues.

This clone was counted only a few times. For the CDR3, the DNA is TGTGCCAGCAGCTTAGGGAGGCAGCTACTAAGACGGCGGGAGGAGGATGAGCAGTTCTTC. This encodes CASSLGRQLLRRREEDEQFF. The rearrangement uses TRBV7-8 and TRBJ2-1, with 8 bases fitting TRBD2. The CDR3 totals 20 residues. Germline V gene lookup returns CDR1 SGHVS and CDR2 FQNEAQ. V dropped 1 base and J dropped 8; count of bases not matched to a gene: 22.

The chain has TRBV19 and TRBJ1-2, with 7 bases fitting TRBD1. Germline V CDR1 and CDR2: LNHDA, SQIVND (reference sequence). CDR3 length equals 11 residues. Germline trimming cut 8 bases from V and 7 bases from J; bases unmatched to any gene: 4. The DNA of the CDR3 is TGTGCCAGTCGACAGGGATTTGGCTACACCTTC. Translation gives CASRQGFGYTF. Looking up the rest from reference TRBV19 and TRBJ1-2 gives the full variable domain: DGGITQSPKYLFRKEGQNVTLSCEQNLNHDAMYWYRQDPGQGLRLIYYSQIVNDFQKGDIAEGYSVSREKKESFPLTVTSAQKNPTAFYLCASRQGFGYTFGSGTRLTVV.

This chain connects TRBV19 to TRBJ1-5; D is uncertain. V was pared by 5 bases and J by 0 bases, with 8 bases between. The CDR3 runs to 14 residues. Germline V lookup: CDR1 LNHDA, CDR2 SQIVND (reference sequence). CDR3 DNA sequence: TGTGCCAGTAGTCCACAGCATAGCAATCAGCCCCAGCATTTT. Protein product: CASSPQHSNQPQHF.

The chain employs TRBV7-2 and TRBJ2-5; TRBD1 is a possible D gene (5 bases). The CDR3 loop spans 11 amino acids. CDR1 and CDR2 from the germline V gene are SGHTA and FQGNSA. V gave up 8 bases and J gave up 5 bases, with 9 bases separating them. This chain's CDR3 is CASQGRETQYF. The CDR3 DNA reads TGTGCCAGCCAGGGAAGGGAGACCCAGTACTTC.

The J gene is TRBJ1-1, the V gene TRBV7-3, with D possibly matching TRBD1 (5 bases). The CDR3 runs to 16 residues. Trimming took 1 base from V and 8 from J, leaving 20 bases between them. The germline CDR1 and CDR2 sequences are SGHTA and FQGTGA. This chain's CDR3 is CASSLSVGAGSVEAFF. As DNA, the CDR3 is TGTGCCAGCAGCTTAAGTGTAGGGGCCGGGAGTGTAGAAGCTTTCTTT.

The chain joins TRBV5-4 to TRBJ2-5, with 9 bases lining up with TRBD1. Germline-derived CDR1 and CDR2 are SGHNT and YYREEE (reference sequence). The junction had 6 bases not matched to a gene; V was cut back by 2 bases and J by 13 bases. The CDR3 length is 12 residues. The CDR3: CASSLGTGFRYF. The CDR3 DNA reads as TGTGCCAGCAGCTTAGGGACAGGGTTTCGGTACTTC.

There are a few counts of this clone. CDR3 coding DNA: TGTGCCAGCAGCCCTCGACAGGGAGGATACAATGAGCAGTTCTTC. Amino acid sequence: CASSPRQGGYNEQFF. The rearrangement links TRBV13 to TRBJ2-1, with a tentative D call TRBD1 (7 bases). This CDR3 is 15 amino acids long. The germline V gene has CDR1 PRHDT and CDR2 FYEKMQ (reference sequence). Trimming took 5 bases from V and 4 from J, leaving 15 bases between them.

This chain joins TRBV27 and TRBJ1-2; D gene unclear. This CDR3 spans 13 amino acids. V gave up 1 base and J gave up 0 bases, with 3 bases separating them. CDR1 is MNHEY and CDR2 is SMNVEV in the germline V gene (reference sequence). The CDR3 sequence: CASSLWPNYGYTF. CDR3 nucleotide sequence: TGTGCCAGCAGTTTATGGCCTAACTATGGCTACACCTTC.

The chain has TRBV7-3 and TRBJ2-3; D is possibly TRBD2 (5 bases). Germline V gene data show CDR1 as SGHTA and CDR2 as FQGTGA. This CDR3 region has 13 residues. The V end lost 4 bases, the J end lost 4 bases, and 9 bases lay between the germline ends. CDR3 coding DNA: TGTGCCAGCAGCTCATTACTAGCAGATACGCAGTATTTT. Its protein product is CASSSLLADTQYF.

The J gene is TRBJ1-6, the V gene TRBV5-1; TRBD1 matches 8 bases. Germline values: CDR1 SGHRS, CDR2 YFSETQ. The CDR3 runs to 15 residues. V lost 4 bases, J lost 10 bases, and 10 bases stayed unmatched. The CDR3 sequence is CASSPRSQGDSPLHF. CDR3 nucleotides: TGCGCCAGCAGCCCTCGGTCACAGGGGGACTCACCCCTCCACTTT.

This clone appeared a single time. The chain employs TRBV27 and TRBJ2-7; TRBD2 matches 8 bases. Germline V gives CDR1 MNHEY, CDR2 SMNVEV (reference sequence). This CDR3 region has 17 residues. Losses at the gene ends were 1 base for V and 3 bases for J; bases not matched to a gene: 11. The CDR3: CASSLLRLAGRYYEQYF. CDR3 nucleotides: TGTGCCAGCAGTTTATTGAGGCTAGCGGGTCGGTACTACGAGCAGTACTTC.

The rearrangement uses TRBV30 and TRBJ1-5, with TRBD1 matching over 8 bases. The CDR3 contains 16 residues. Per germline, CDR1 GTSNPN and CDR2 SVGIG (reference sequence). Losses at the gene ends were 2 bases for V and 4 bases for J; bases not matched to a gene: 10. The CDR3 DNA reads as TGTGCCTGGAGTACTTGGCAGGGGGCGGTGAATCAGCCCCAGCATTTT. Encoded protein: CAWSTWQGAVNQPQHF.

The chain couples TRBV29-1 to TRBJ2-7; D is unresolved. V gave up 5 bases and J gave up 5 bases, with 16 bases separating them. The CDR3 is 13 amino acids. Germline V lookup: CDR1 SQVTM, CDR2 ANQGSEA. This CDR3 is CSVTLAGFNEQYF. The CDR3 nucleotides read TGCAGCGTTACCTTGGCCGGGTTCAACGAGCAGTACTTC.

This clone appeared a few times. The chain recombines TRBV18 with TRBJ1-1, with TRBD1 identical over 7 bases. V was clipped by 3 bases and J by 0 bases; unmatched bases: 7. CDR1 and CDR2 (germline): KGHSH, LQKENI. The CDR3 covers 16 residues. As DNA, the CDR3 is TGTGCCAGCTCACCCACAGGGGCCCCACTGAACACTGAAGCTTTCTTT. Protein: CASSPTGAPLNTEAFF. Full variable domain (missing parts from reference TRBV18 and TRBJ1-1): NAGVMQNPRHLVRRRGQEARLRCSPMKGHSHVYWYRQLPEEGLKFMVYLQKENIIDESGMPKERFSAEFPKEGPSILRIQQVVRGDSAAYFCASSPTGAPLNTEAFFGQGTRLTVV.

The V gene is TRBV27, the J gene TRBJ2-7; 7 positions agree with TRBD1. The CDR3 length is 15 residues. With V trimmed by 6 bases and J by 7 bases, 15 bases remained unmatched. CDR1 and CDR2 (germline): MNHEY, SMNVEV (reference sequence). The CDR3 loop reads CASRNELFTGAEQYF. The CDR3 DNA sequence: TGTGCCAGCAGAAACGAACTCTTCACAGGGGCGGAGCAGTACTTC.

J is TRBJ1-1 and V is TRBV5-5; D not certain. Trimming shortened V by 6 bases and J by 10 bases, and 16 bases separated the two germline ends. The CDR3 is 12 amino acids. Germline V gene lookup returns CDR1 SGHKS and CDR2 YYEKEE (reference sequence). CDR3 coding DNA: TGTGCCAGCAACAGCCCCGTTCTCGGAGCTTTCTTT. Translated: CASNSPVLGAFF.

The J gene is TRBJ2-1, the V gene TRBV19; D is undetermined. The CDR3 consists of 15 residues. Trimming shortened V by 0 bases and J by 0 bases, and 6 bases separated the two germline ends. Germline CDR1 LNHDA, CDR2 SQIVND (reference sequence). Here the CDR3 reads CASSIDRSSYNEQFF. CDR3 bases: TGTGCCAGTAGTATAGACCGGAGCTCCTACAATGAGCAGTTCTTC.

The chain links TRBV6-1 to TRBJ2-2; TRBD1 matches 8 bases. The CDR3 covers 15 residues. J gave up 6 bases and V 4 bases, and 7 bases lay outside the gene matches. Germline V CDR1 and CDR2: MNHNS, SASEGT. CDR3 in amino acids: CASSARTGIPGELFF. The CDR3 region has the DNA TGTGCCAGCAGTGCGAGGACAGGGATTCCCGGGGAGCTGTTTTTT.

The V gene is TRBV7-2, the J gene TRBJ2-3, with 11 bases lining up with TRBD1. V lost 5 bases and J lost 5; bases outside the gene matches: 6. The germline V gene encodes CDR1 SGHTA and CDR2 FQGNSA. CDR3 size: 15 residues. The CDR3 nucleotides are TGTGCCAGCAGCCCAGGGACAGGGGGGAGAGATACGCAGTATTTT. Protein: CASSPGTGGRDTQYF.

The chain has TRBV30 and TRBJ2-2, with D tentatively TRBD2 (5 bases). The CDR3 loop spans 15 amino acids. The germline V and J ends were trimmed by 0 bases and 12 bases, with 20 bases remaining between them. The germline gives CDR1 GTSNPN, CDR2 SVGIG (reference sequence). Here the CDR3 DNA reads TGTGCCTGGAGTGTAAAGGGTGCACCGTCTAGCCAGCTGTTTTTT. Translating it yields CAWSVKGAPSSQLFF.